These 29 T cell receptor beta chains were all obtained from the same sample, sequenced in a study of T cell repertoires in cytomegalovirus infection. TCRdb reanalysed the reads using MiXCR and keeps one entry per CDR3 protein. The sample gives about 920,000 distinct CDR3 sequences, about 33% of which show up once; roughly 13% is in the top ten. These receptors have no known antigen. Source: cultured CD8+ T cells from PBMCs, taken from culture after CMV antigen stimulation. These receptors were collected from a human donor in good health (CMV status not recorded). Some clones in this sample may be carry-over from other donors' samples.

The chain combines TRBV2 with TRBJ2-4; tentatively, D is TRBD1 (7 bases). Germline V lookup: CDR1 SNHLY, CDR2 FYNNEI. This CDR3 is 17 amino acids long. The V end was cut by 8 bases, the J end by 4 bases, with 24 bases between. CDR3 bases: TGTGCCAGCGAAAGGGAGGCCCCCGGGACAGAAAAAAACATTCAGTACTTC. Residues: CASEREAPGTEKNIQYF.

This clonotype was detected only a few times. V and J are TRBV11-2 and TRBJ2-7; TRBD1 agrees at 8 bases. CDR3 length equals 15 residues. Per the germline V gene, CDR1 is SGHAT and CDR2 is FQNNGV. V was pared by 5 bases and J by 7 bases, with 13 bases of the junction left unmatched. The CDR3 loop is CASSPYRRRTGEQYV. CDR3 coding DNA: TGTGCCAGCAGCCCCTATAGACGCCGGACAGGGGAGCAGTACGTC.

This clonotype occurred many times. The V gene is TRBV18, the J gene TRBJ2-2; a weak D match, TRBD1 (6 bases). V was clipped by 0 bases and J by 5 bases, with 19 bases between them. Germline lookup yields CDR1 KGHSH and CDR2 LQKENI. CDR3 size: 18 residues. Here the CDR3 DNA reads TGTGCCAGCTCACCACCGTCGTTATCAGGGGCGCGGACCGGGGAGCTGTTTTTT. Translation: CASSPPSLSGARTGELFF.

The rearrangement joins TRBV19 to TRBJ1-2; D remains ambiguous. The CDR3 is 14 residues long. V was clipped by 7 bases and J by 2 bases, with 14 bases between them. The germline gives CDR1 LNHDA, CDR2 SQIVND (reference sequence). CDR3 residues: CASNWASGNYGYTF. CDR3 nucleotides: TGTGCCAGTAACTGGGCCAGCGGGAACTATGGCTACACCTTC.

This clonotype has a count of ten or more. V usage is TRBV6-6 and J usage is TRBJ1-2, with no clear D. This CDR3 region has 11 residues. Germline V CDR1 and CDR2: MNHNY, SVGAGI (reference sequence). Between the trimmed V and J ends, which lost 6 bases and 7 bases, there was a span of 9 bases. The CDR3 sequence is CASSRYLGYTF. The CDR3 DNA reads as TGTGCCAGCAGCCGGTATCTTGGCTACACCTTC.

The genes are TRBV27 and TRBJ1-5; D might be TRBD1 (5 bases). This CDR3 has 14 amino acids. V shed 3 bases and J shed 5 bases, with 11 bases lying between them. From germline, CDR1 is MNHEY and CDR2 SMNVEV (reference sequence). Here the CDR3 DNA reads TGTGCCAGCAGTTTGGCAGGGATCGATCAGCCCCAGCATTTT. Translation: CASSLAGIDQPQHF.

This clonotype was observed a few times. This chain links TRBV5-5 with TRBJ2-7; D is ambiguous. CDR3 size: 14 residues. Germline CDR1 SGHKS, CDR2 YYEKEE (reference sequence). Trimming shortened V by 0 bases and J by 1 base, and 8 bases separated the two germline ends. For the CDR3, the DNA is TGTGCCAGCAGCTTGGAACAATTGTCCTACGAGCAGTACTTC. This codes for CASSLEQLSYEQYF. Based on the CDR3 plus reference TRBV5-5 and TRBJ2-7, the full variable domain is DAGVTQSPTHLIKTRGQQVTLRCSPISGHKSVSWYQQVLGQGPQFIFQYYEKEERGRGNFPDRFSARQFPNYSSELNVNALLLGDSALYLCASSLEQLSYEQYFGPGTRLTVT.

There are a few counts of this clonotype. CDR3 loop: CASTPGSWGDEQFF. For the CDR3, the DNA is TGTGCCAGTACGCCGGGCTCCTGGGGGGATGAGCAGTTCTTC. The V and J genes are TRBV19 and TRBJ2-1, with TRBD2 as a possible D gene (6 bases). Germline CDR1 is LNHDA and CDR2 is SQIVND (reference sequence). The CDR3 has 14 residues. Trimming removed 7 bases at V and 8 bases at J, with 18 bases between. The entire variable domain, with the rest obtained from reference TRBV19 and TRBJ2-1, is as follows: DGGITQSPKYLFRKEGQNVTLSCEQNLNHDAMYWYRQDPGQGLRLIYYSQIVNDFQKGDIAEGYSVSREKKESFPLTVTSAQKNPTAFYLCASTPGSWGDEQFFGPGTRLTVL.

This clonotype has only a few counts. The gene calls are TRBV2 and TRBJ2-7; 7 bases fit TRBD1. The V gene's germline CDR1 is SNHLY and CDR2 FYNNEI. V was pared by 4 bases and J by 0 bases, with 9 bases of the junction left unmatched. This CDR3 contains 16 residues. The CDR3 DNA reads as TGTGCCAGCAGTGGCGCTTTGACAGGGTTCTCCTACGAGCAGTACGTC. Its translation: CASSGALTGFSYEQYV.

The sample holds a few counts of this clonotype. V usage is TRBV20-1 and J usage is TRBJ1-1; 8 nucleotides line up with TRBD1. J was trimmed by 0 bases and V by 0 bases; bases with no gene match: 9. Germline values: CDR1 DFQATT, CDR2 SNEGSKA (reference sequence). The CDR3 consists of 17 residues. The CDR3 loop reads CSARDLSRGPLNTEAFF. In DNA form, the CDR3 reads TGCAGTGCTAGAGATCTCAGCAGGGGGCCTTTGAACACTGAAGCTTTCTTT.

In its sample, this clonotype was seen many times. The chain links TRBV5-6 to TRBJ2-3; 7 bases match TRBD1. The CDR3 contains 14 residues. V was clipped by 3 bases and J by 3 bases; unmatched bases: 4. Germline CDR1 is SGHDT and CDR2 is YYEEEE. The CDR3 loop reads CASSYGTATDTQYF. The CDR3 DNA is TGTGCCAGCAGCTACGGGACAGCTACAGATACGCAGTATTTT. The full variable domain, completed using reference TRBV5-6 and TRBJ2-3, is DAGVTQSPTHLIKTRGQQVTLRCSPKSGHDTVSWYQQALGQGPQFIFQYYEEEERQRGNFPDRFSGHQFPNYSSELNVNALLLGDSALYLCASSYGTATDTQYFGPGTRLTVL.

The V gene is TRBV11-3, the J gene TRBJ2-1; no reliable D call. Looked up from germline, CDR1 is SGHNT and CDR2 is YENEEA. V lost 4 bases, J lost 8 bases, and 15 bases lay in between. The CDR3 covers 14 residues. CDR3 region: CASSSLIKSDEQFF. CDR3 in DNA: TGTGCCAGCAGCTCCCTTATTAAATCGGATGAGCAGTTCTTC.

This sequence joins TRBV27 and TRBJ2-1; 9 nucleotides line up with TRBD1. The CDR3 is 14 residues long. Per germline, CDR1 MNHEY and CDR2 SMNVEV (reference sequence). Trimming removed 9 bases from V and 3 bases from J; junction bases left unmatched: 6. The CDR3 region is CASWTGADYNEQFF. The CDR3 nucleotides read TGTGCCAGTTGGACAGGGGCCGACTACAATGAGCAGTTCTTC.

This clonotype was found a few times. DNA of the CDR3: TGCGCCAGCAGCCAACACCCGGACAGGGGACAAGAGACCCAGTACTTC. It is translated as CASSQHPDRGQETQYF. J is TRBJ2-5 and V is TRBV4-1; 9 nucleotides match TRBD1. The CDR3 is made up of 16 amino acids. J gave up 2 bases and V 2 bases, and 6 bases lay outside the gene matches. The germline CDR1 and CDR2 sequences are MGHRA and YSYEKL.

This clonotype was counted a few times. The CDR3 spells CASNGGSNQPQHF. CDR3 nucleotide sequence: TGTGCCAGCAATGGGGGTAGCAATCAGCCCCAGCATTTT. The chain uses TRBV25-1 and TRBJ1-5, with D perhaps matching TRBD1 (5 bases). V was shortened by 7 bases and J by 0 bases, with 7 bases between the two germline ends. Per the germline V gene, CDR1 is MGHDK and CDR2 is SYGVNS. The length of the CDR3 is 13 residues.

The CDR3 nucleotides are TGTGCCACCAGTAACCCGGGACAGAACATGAACACTGAAGCTTTCTTT. It is translated as CATSNPGQNMNTEAFF. J is TRBJ1-1 and V is TRBV15; TRBD1 agrees at 7 bases. CDR1 is LNHNV, CDR2 YYDKDF, per germline (reference sequence). The length of the CDR3 is 16 residues. With 6 bases clipped from V and 0 bases from J, the junction kept 10 bases outside the gene matches.

The rearrangement links TRBV6-5 to TRBJ2-3; D ambiguous. The CDR3 is made up of 12 amino acids. Trimming left V 0 bases short and J 14 bases short, with 12 bases between. Germline-derived CDR1 and CDR2 are MNHEY and SVGAGI. CDR3 bases: TGTGCCAGCAGTTACTCGATGGACCAGCTGTATTTT. It translates to CASSYSMDQLYF.

V and J are TRBV19 and TRBJ1-5; D gene unclear. Trimming removed 6 bases from V and 5 bases from J, with 32 bases in between. The CDR3 sequence is 20 residues long. Germline CDR1 and CDR2: LNHDA and SQIVND (reference sequence). Here the CDR3 reads CASRTRYNTGKHLAHQPQHF. The CDR3 coding sequence is TGTGCCAGTAGGACCCGATATAATACCGGGAAACACCTAGCCCATCAGCCCCAGCATTTT.

This clonotype was detected only a few times. This rearrangement joins TRBV12-3 or TRBV12-4 to TRBJ1-1, with D unclear. This CDR3 is 12 amino acids long. V was shortened by 3 bases and J by 7 bases, with 9 bases between the two germline ends. CDR3 in DNA: TGTGCCAGCAGTTTGGCCGGGTTTGAAGCTTTCTTT. Translated: CASSLAGFEAFF.

V usage is TRBV14 and J usage is TRBJ2-2; D remains unclear. V was cut by 0 bases and J by 4 bases, with 15 bases left in between. The CDR3 is 17 residues long. Looked up from germline, CDR1 is SGHDN and CDR2 is FVKESK. The CDR3 reads CASSQEVALRGTGELFF. The CDR3 DNA reads TGTGCCAGCAGCCAAGAAGTGGCACTCCGAGGCACCGGGGAGCTGTTTTTT.

CDR3 sequence: CASSSDRGPKAFF. CDR3 in DNA: TGTGCCAGCAGCTCTGACAGGGGGCCGAAAGCTTTCTTT. The rearrangement uses TRBV7-9 and TRBJ1-1; 10 bases align to TRBD1. This CDR3 region has 13 residues. V lost 4 bases to trimming and J lost 9 bases; unmatched junction nucleotides: 5. Germline assignment: CDR1 SEHNR and CDR2 FQNEAQ (reference sequence).

The chain couples TRBV6-5 to TRBJ2-2; 13 bases align to TRBD2. The germline gives CDR1 MNHEY, CDR2 SVGAGI. V shed 7 bases and J 1 base; nucleotides not matched to a gene: 6. CDR3 length: 17 amino acids. Here the CDR3 reads CASTRTSGGLNTGELFF. CDR3 bases: TGTGCCAGCACCCGGACTAGCGGGGGCCTGAACACCGGGGAGCTGTTTTTT.

The sample holds a few counts of this clonotype. This rearrangement joins TRBV6-1 to TRBJ1-5, with 7 nucleotides matching TRBD1. This CDR3 spans 17 amino acids. The ends lost 8 bases at V and 0 bases at J; junction bases unmatched: 13. The germline gives CDR1 MNHNS, CDR2 SASEGT. The CDR3 loop reads CASSGTAATGSNQPQHF. CDR3 coding DNA: TGTGCCAGCTCTGGGACAGCCGCTACGGGTAGCAATCAGCCCCAGCATTTT.

This clonotype was detected only a few times. This sequence may be a read error, since a much larger clone differs from it by one base. V gene TRBV5-3 combines with J gene TRBJ1-1; 7 nucleotides line up with TRBD1. TRBV5-3 has ORF status, its function being uncertain. The ends lost 8 bases at V and 4 bases at J; junction bases unmatched: 2. The CDR3 is 11 amino acids. For the CDR3, the DNA is TGTGCCAGCAGGGGGACCACTGAAGCTTTCTTT. This codes for CASRGTTEAFF.

The chain links TRBV5-8 to TRBJ2-2, with D possibly matching TRBD1 (6 bases). The CDR3 is 17 amino acids. Trimming took 7 bases from V and 0 from J, leaving 19 bases between them. Germline CDR1 is SGHTS and CDR2 is YDEGEE. The CDR3 coding sequence is TGTGCCAGCCACGGCGCCACCGGGACATCGAACACCGGGGAGCTGTTTTTT. Translation: CASHGATGTSNTGELFF.

The V gene is TRBV2, the J gene TRBJ1-5, with D possibly being TRBD1 (6 bases). Germline V CDR1 and CDR2: SNHLY, FYNNEI. This CDR3 is built from 12 residues. V gave up 8 bases and J gave up 3 bases, with 8 bases separating them. The CDR3, as DNA: TGTGCCAGCGGGACACTCAATCAGCCCCAGCATTTT. Residues: CASGTLNQPQHF.

The CDR3 nucleotides read TGCGCCAGCGGCGGGGCCCCGGGATCGAACTACAATGAGCAGTTCTTC. Amino acid sequence: CASGGAPGSNYNEQFF. The chain uses TRBV4-1 and TRBJ2-1, with a tentative D call TRBD2 (6 bases). Deletions cut 8 bases from V and 3 bases from J, with 20 bases between. Germline-derived CDR1 and CDR2 are MGHRA and YSYEKL. This CDR3 is 16 amino acids long.

To note about this clonotype: An end of the junction differs from the germline gene, which may be a read error. This sequence joins TRBV4-1 and TRBJ2-1; D is possibly TRBD1 (7 bases). This CDR3 spans 14 amino acids. CDR1 and CDR2 from the germline V gene are MGHRA and YSYEKL. CDR3: CASSQGQEGNEQFF. As DNA, the CDR3 is TGCGCCAGCAGTCAAGGACAGGAGGGCAATGAGCAGTTCTTC.

The genes are TRBV6-5 and TRBJ2-7; 8 positions agree with TRBD2. Germline-derived CDR1 and CDR2 are MNHEY and SVGAGI. The CDR3 totals 15 residues. Losses at the gene ends were 0 bases for V and 4 bases for J; bases not matched to a gene: 5. The CDR3 region is CASSYSAAGEYEQYV. The CDR3 coding sequence is TGTGCCAGCAGTTACTCAGCAGCGGGGGAATACGAGCAGTACGTC.